These 28 T cell receptor beta chains came from one sample sequenced in a study of cytomegalovirus exposure and HLA in healthy donors. Primers included in the PCR were 60 Vbeta and 13 Jbeta primers. Measured with immunoSEQ multiplex PCR; TCRdb has only the in-frame clones, and not every one. The repertoire holds roughly 160,000 clones, with roughly 82% as singletons. The sequenced material came from PBMCs. The receptors were sampled from a woman aged 25-40 years in good health and CMV-seronegative.

The V call is TRBV7-7, the J call TRBJ2-1; the match to TRBD2 covers 12 bases. V shed 5 bases, J shed 8 bases, and the junction held 4 bases outside the gene matches. The germline V gene has CDR1 SSHAT and CDR2 FNYEAQ (reference sequence). This CDR3 is built from 14 residues. CDR3 nucleotide sequence: TGTGCCAGCAGCACCCGGACTAGCGGGGATGAGCAGTTCTTC. It encodes CASSTRTSGDEQFF.

V and J are TRBV6-5 and TRBJ2-1; 10 bases are a match to TRBD2. With 10 bases clipped from V and 7 bases from J, the junction kept 7 bases outside the gene matches. The CDR3 length is 13 residues. From germline, CDR1 is MNHEY and CDR2 SVGAGI. This CDR3 is CATVAGGWNEQFF. CDR3 DNA sequence: TGTGCCACGGTAGCGGGAGGATGGAATGAGCAGTTCTTC.

The chain links TRBV7-2 to TRBJ1-4; TRBD1 matches at 7 bases. J gave up 0 bases and V 1 base, and 8 bases lay outside the gene matches. The CDR3 extends over 18 amino acids. Germline V lookup: CDR1 SGHTA, CDR2 FQGNSA. The CDR3 sequence is CASSLGDSAFATNEKLFF. In nucleotides, the CDR3 is TGTGCCAGCAGCTTAGGGGACAGTGCTTTTGCAACTAATGAAAAACTGTTTTTT. The variable domain in full, completed from reference TRBV7-2 and TRBJ1-4, reads GAGVSQSPSNKVTEKGKDVELRCDPISGHTALYWYRQSLGQGLEFLIYFQGNSAPDKSGLPSDRFSAERTGGSVSTLTIQRTQQEDSAVYLCASSLGDSAFATNEKLFFGSGTQLSVL.

This clone was seen a few times. This sequence joins TRBV7-9 and TRBJ2-5; 9 bases fit TRBD1. After removal of 2 bases from V and 5 bases from J, the junction contained 9 bases not matched to a gene. CDR3 length equals 16 residues. In germline, CDR1 is SEHNR, CDR2 FQNEAQ (reference sequence). CDR3 sequence: CASSLSLGQGDETQYF. Written as DNA, the CDR3 is TGTGCCAGCAGCTTATCGCTGGGACAGGGCGACGAGACCCAGTACTTC.

The chain couples TRBV6-6 to TRBJ1-1; the match to TRBD1 covers 8 bases. With V trimmed by 3 bases and J by 1 base, 1 base remained unmatched. The CDR3 runs to 14 residues. CDR1 and CDR2 from the germline V gene are MNHNY and SVGAGI (reference sequence). CDR3 nucleotide sequence: TGTGCCAGCAGTTATGACAGGGGGAACACTGAAGCTTTCTTT. As protein: CASSYDRGNTEAFF.

The gene calls are TRBV5-7 and TRBJ2-7; 12 bases are shared with TRBD2. TRBV5-7 is flagged as an ORF with uncertain function. Trimming cost V 4 bases and J 1 base; bases outside gene matches: 6. The CDR3 totals 16 residues. Here the CDR3 reads CASSQTSGSKSYEQYF. The CDR3 nucleotides are TGTGCCAGCAGCCAGACTAGCGGGAGTAAGTCCTACGAGCAGTACTTC.

The V call is TRBV9, the J call TRBJ1-2, with TRBD1 matching over 7 bases. The CDR3 is 16 residues long. The germline V gene encodes CDR1 SGDLS and CDR2 YYNGEE. V dropped 3 bases and J dropped 0; count of bases not matched to a gene: 8. The CDR3 spells CASSANSGTANYGYTF. The CDR3, as DNA: TGTGCCAGCAGCGCAAACTCCGGGACAGCTAACTATGGCTACACCTTC.

This CDR3 is CASSQGQGDRPQHF. CDR3 nucleotides: TGTGCCAGCAGCCAGGGACAGGGGGATCGGCCCCAGCATTTT. V is TRBV4-2 and J is TRBJ1-5, with 11 positions matching TRBD1. Germline V gene sequence: CDR1 LGHNA, CDR2 YNFKEQ. J lost 9 bases, V lost 3 bases, and 4 bases had no gene match. The CDR3 covers 14 residues.

This clone was picked up a small number of times. The chain's CDR3 is CASRVGQGTPPYEQYF. For the CDR3, the DNA is TGTGCCAGCAGGGTGGGGCAGGGGACCCCCCCCTACGAGCAGTACTTC. The chain is built from TRBV2 and TRBJ2-7, with D perhaps TRBD1 (6 bases). CDR1 and CDR2 (germline): SNHLY, FYNNEI. CDR3 size: 16 residues. V shed 6 bases and J shed 2 bases, with 20 bases lying between them.

This clone showed up just a few times. This rearrangement joins TRBV27 to TRBJ1-5; no clear D gene. V lost 3 bases to trimming and J lost 5 bases, with 14 bases between them. The CDR3 runs 15 residues. Germline V gene sequence: CDR1 MNHEY, CDR2 SMNVEV (reference sequence). CDR3 DNA sequence: TGTGCCAGCAGTTTTAGTCAGGCGAGGGATCAGCCCCAGCATTTT. This codes for CASSFSQARDQPQHF.

The V call is TRBV7-2, the J call TRBJ1-3; 9 bases align to TRBD1. Germline V gives CDR1 SGHTA, CDR2 FQGNSA. V was pared by 1 base and J by 4 bases, with 2 bases of the junction left unmatched. The CDR3 runs to 15 residues. CDR3 nucleotides: TGTGCCAGCAGCTTAGTACAGGGGGCGGGAAACACCATATATTTT. Encoded protein: CASSLVQGAGNTIYF. Combining the CDR3 with reference TRBV7-2 and TRBJ1-3 gives the whole variable domain GAGVSQSPSNKVTEKGKDVELRCDPISGHTALYWYRQSLGQGLEFLIYFQGNSAPDKSGLPSDRFSAERTGGSVSTLTIQRTQQEDSAVYLCASSLVQGAGNTIYFGEGSWLTVV.

The rearrangement joins TRBV10-2 to TRBJ2-7, with 8 nucleotides matching TRBD1. The CDR3 length is 14 residues. Germline V gene sequence: CDR1 WSHSY, CDR2 SAAADI. The V gene end was trimmed by 6 bases and the J gene end by 3 bases; junction bases not matched to a gene: 7. The CDR3 is CASRAGGDIYEQYF. The DNA for the CDR3 is TGCGCCAGCAGGGCAGGGGGCGATATCTACGAGCAGTACTTC.

This clone was picked up one time. The rearrangement joins TRBV9 to TRBJ2-2; D is possibly TRBD2 (5 bases). The germline CDR1 and CDR2 sequences are SGDLS and YYNGEE. The CDR3 has 15 amino acids. V dropped 2 bases and J dropped 4 bases, with 12 bases sitting between them. CDR3 amino acids: CASSVGMRVTGELFF. CDR3 DNA sequence: TGTGCCAGCAGCGTGGGAATGAGGGTCACCGGGGAGCTGTTTTTT.

This chain joins TRBV4-3 and TRBJ2-1; TRBD1 matches at 11 bases. Unmatched junction bases numbered 13, after V lost 2 bases and J lost 10 bases. CDR1 is LGHNA, CDR2 YSLEER, per germline. This CDR3 has 17 amino acids. This CDR3 is CASSQSSLGQGVGEQFF. The CDR3 nucleotides are TGCGCCAGCAGCCAATCAAGCCTGGGACAGGGGGTGGGCGAGCAGTTCTTC.

This clone was counted once. The gene calls are TRBV6-5 and TRBJ1-2; weak D call: TRBD1 (5 bases). Trimming cost V 8 bases and J 7 bases, with 20 bases left between them. Germline V lookup: CDR1 MNHEY, CDR2 SVGAGI. The CDR3 runs to 14 residues. The CDR3 here is CASGRGRGAGGYTF. CDR3 nucleotides: TGTGCCAGCGGACGGGGACGGGGAGCGGGTGGCTACACCTTC.

The chain recombines TRBV6-1 with TRBJ2-5, with 9 bases aligning to TRBD2. The J segment lost 5 bases and the V segment lost 11 bases, leaving 12 bases of the junction unmatched. CDR1 MNHNS and CDR2 SASEGT come from the germline V gene. This CDR3 region has 14 residues. DNA of the CDR3: TGTGCCCGCTATGGGCGGGAGGGCCGGGAGACCCAGTACTTC. It encodes CARYGREGRETQYF.

The chain couples TRBV27 to TRBJ1-1; D possibly corresponds to TRBD1 (5 bases). The CDR3 runs to 19 residues. Germline loops: CDR1 MNHEY, CDR2 SMNVEV (reference sequence). Trimming took off 3 bases at V and 2 bases at J, with 25 bases between the two ends. The CDR3, as DNA: TGTGCCAGCAGTTTTATGTTGGGGGGAATTTTCCTTGGAAACACTGAAGCTTTCTTT. Protein sequence: CASSFMLGGIFLGNTEAFF.

This clone has a handful of counts. The rearrangement uses TRBV27 and TRBJ2-2, with 7 bases identical to TRBD1. The CDR3 is 14 amino acids. J lost 4 bases, V lost 7 bases, and 6 bases had no gene match. Looked up from germline, CDR1 is MNHEY and CDR2 is SMNVEV (reference sequence). The chain's CDR3 is CASTKGQFTGELFF. Here the CDR3 DNA reads TGTGCCAGCACCAAGGGACAGTTCACCGGGGAGCTGTTTTTT.

This clone was recorded once. The chain is built from TRBV6-6 and TRBJ1-1; 8 bases align to TRBD1. CDR1 is MNHNY, CDR2 SVGAGI, per germline (reference sequence). The CDR3 has 16 amino acids. V shed 10 bases, J shed 4 bases, and the junction held 17 bases outside the gene matches. The CDR3 loop is CATQGAGGAGITEAFF. CDR3 in DNA: TGTGCCACCCAGGGGGCAGGGGGCGCCGGGATCACTGAAGCTTTCTTT.

As to this clone: One end of the junction is discordant with germline, which a read error may explain. The chain couples TRBV7-9 to TRBJ2-7; D perhaps matches TRBD1 (6 bases). Germline V CDR1 and CDR2: SEHNR, FQNEAQ (reference sequence). This CDR3 region has 13 residues. The CDR3 sequence: CSSSSGQQPEQYF. The CDR3 DNA reads TGTTCCAGCAGCTCCGGACAGCAGCCCGAGCAGTACTTC.

The chain combines TRBV9 with TRBJ1-2, with D maybe TRBD1 (5 bases). The CDR3 has 14 amino acids. V was clipped by 0 bases and J by 4 bases, with 10 bases between them. Germline V CDR1 and CDR2: SGDLS, YYNGEE. CDR3 in DNA: TGTGCCAGCAGCGTAGGGGGCGGGGTCTATGGCTACACCTTC. This translates into CASSVGGGVYGYTF.

The V gene is TRBV11-2, the J gene TRBJ1-1; D is uncertain. Trimming stripped 3 bases from V and 2 bases from J, with 13 bases between. The length of the CDR3 is 15 residues. The V gene's germline CDR1 is SGHAT and CDR2 FQNNGV. For the CDR3, the DNA is TGTGCCAGCAGCTTTCTCCCAGGACTTAACACTGAAGCTTTCTTT. Amino acid sequence: CASSFLPGLNTEAFF.

The chain has TRBV2 and TRBJ2-5, with 7 bases matching TRBD2. The CDR3 consists of 17 residues. Germline V gene sequence: CDR1 SNHLY, CDR2 FYNNEI. The ends lost 8 bases at V and 3 bases at J; junction bases unmatched: 18. The CDR3 DNA reads as TGTGCCAGCGAGCGTGGCCTAACTGGGGGGGTGAAAGAGACCCAGTACTTC. Amino acid sequence: CASERGLTGGVKETQYF.

The chain joins TRBV29-1 to TRBJ1-1; 10 nucleotides match TRBD1. Trimming cost V 3 bases and J 5 bases; bases outside gene matches: 0. The germline V gene has CDR1 SQVTM and CDR2 ANQGSEA. The CDR3 is made up of 12 amino acids. CDR3 sequence (DNA): TGCAGCGTTGAGGACAGGGGGACTGAAGCTTTCTTT. Amino acids: CSVEDRGTEAFF.

The rearrangement links TRBV18 to TRBJ2-2; TRBD2 agrees at 7 bases. V trimming: 1 base; J trimming: 5 bases; junction bases outside the gene matches: 7. This CDR3 has 16 residues. Looked up from germline, CDR1 is KGHSH and CDR2 is LQKENI. The CDR3 coding sequence is TGTGCCAGCTCACCACGACTAGCCGGAGGGACCGGGGAGCTGTTTTTT. Residues: CASSPRLAGGTGELFF.

The chain carries TRBV28 and TRBJ2-3; weak D call: TRBD1 (6 bases). Trimming took off 5 bases at V and 4 bases at J, with 16 bases between the two ends. The CDR3 runs to 15 residues. CDR1 is MDHEN and CDR2 is SYDVKM in the germline V gene. Written as DNA, the CDR3 is TGTGCCAGCAGTCCGCGACAGGTATACTCAGATACGCAGTATTTT. It specifies CASSPRQVYSDTQYF.

The rearrangement joins TRBV7-9 to TRBJ1-4; the match to TRBD1 covers 7 bases. The CDR3 loop spans 16 amino acids. J was trimmed by 5 bases and V by 3 bases; bases with no gene match: 9. Germline lookup yields CDR1 SEHNR and CDR2 FQNEAQ (reference sequence). The CDR3 DNA reads as TGTGCCAGCAGCTTCCTCAGGGGGAGTACGAATGAAAAACTGTTTTTT. It is translated as CASSFLRGSTNEKLFF. The variable domain in full, with the rest retrieved from reference TRBV7-9 and TRBJ1-4, is DTGVSQNPRHKITKRGQNVTFRCDPISEHNRLYWYRQTLGQGPEFLTYFQNEAQLEKSRLLSDRFSAERPKGSFSTLEIQRTEQGDSAMYLCASSFLRGSTNEKLFFGSGTQLSVL.

In regard to this clone: Compared with germline, one end of the junction differs, possibly owing to a read error. The J gene is TRBJ2-2, the V gene TRBV7-7, with 9 bases matching TRBD2. Germline V gives CDR1 SSHAT, CDR2 FNYEAQ (reference sequence). The CDR3 totals 16 residues. For the CDR3, the DNA is TGTGCTAGCAGCTTACTCGGCGGGGGGGACACCGGGGAGCTGTTTTTT. Its translation is CASSLLGGGDTGELFF.